This T cell receptor (beta chain) was recovered during a study of beta chain features in type 1 diabetes (dated by TCRdb to between 2017 and 2018). General notes on the study: Mean age, gender distribution, total cell number and subset yield were not different between patients and healthy donors. The study compared TCRB repertoires of sorted circulating CD4+ T cell subsets between recently diagnosed type 1 diabetes patients and matched healthy donors. Whereas all 30 or so donors provided naive and central memory subsets, regulatory and stem cell-like memory subsets were isolated from just 8 patients and about 8 healthy donors. A total of approximately 100,000,000 sorted cells were examined across all samples, and the number of cells per subset was strongly correlated with RNA yield. Study-wide findings and limitations: Naive, central memory and regulatory TCRB repertoires appeared more similar among patients than among healthy donors. Sequencing cDNA rather than genomic DNA could over-represent highly expressing activated cells, although activation and CD3 levels did not differ between groups. Because the HLA sub-analyses included only small numbers of individuals, any influence of HLA type on TCRB rearrangement was left unresolved. At VDJ recombination sites, type 1 diabetes patients had fewer insertions and more deleted nucleotides, which implies abnormalities in thymic rearrangement. PCR may preferentially amplify shorter templates, but because patient and control samples were amplified and corrected together, any resulting skew would affect both groups equally. In all four CD4+ subsets, TCRB CDR3 length was moderately but significantly shorter in type 1 diabetes patients.

All of the isolated RNA was reverse transcribed with the High Capacity cDNA Reverse Transcription Kit, so expressed TCRB transcripts were sequenced. Deep immunoSEQ sequencing was performed on naive, central memory and regulatory T cell samples, with an average of around 3.5 million total reads per sample. Sorted cells were lysed in RLT buffer and RNA was extracted with DNase-treated RNeasy Micro or Mini kits, depending on cell number. Each cell subset was processed separately to prevent cross-contamination, with patient and healthy donor samples processed together. TCRB sequences were amplified from cDNA with the immunoSEQ multiplex PCR, producing 87-bp fragments spanning the CDR3 region. Sequencing of the amplicons was performed on the Illumina HiSeq platform. The authors' pipeline ran thus. PCR bias was computationally corrected using synthetic template baselines, reads within Hamming distance 2 were collapsed, and singletons that could not be merged were discarded. Reads were aligned to IMGT to assign V, D and J genes, CDR3 length, and insertions or deletions at six rearrangement sites. Within each subset, clonotype counts were normalized to the number of sorted cells before true diversity and Gini coefficients were calculated with the tcR R package. The overlap coefficient, calculated on TCRB nucleotide sequences, was used to measure repertoire sharing. As a proxy for the pre-selection repertoire, out-of-frame TCRB sequences from naive cells were analyzed. TCRdb carries this immuneACCESS record with in-frame sequences only. Its versions omit some clonotypes, under half of them owing to an unresolved V gene in the studies checked, with the rest unexplained. The D gene and trimming were derived from the DNA, and the V and J assignments and clone size from that table. This sample lists 500,000 to 650,000 clones; approximately 13% were detected once. The ten largest clones capture around 0.12% of the sample.

V is trimmed back by 1 base and J by 7 bases, and the junction contains 3 bases that no gene match accounts for. Including the terminal cysteine and phenylalanine, the CDR3 comprises 14 residues. CDR3 DNA is the only sequence kept; it has 42 bases, read in frame from the first base. CDR1 and CDR2, per the germline V gene, are SGHTA and FQGNSA. This clone was recorded a few times. The antigen this receptor binds is unknown. No base quality values were provided; no much bigger clone lies one nucleotide off. Each donor gave one peripheral blood draw, averaging about 100 mL, which was collected into heparinised tubes. A BD FACSAria II was used to sort naive, central memory, regulatory and stem cell-like memory CD4+ T cells with a panel that included CD45RO, CCR7, CD25, CD127, CD95 and CD27. Purity was above 95% for every sorted population. Right away, PBMCs were isolated by Lymphoprep density gradient centrifugation and were stained directly, with no culture step. To minimize batch effects, samples were stained and sorted in pairs, one healthy donor with one patient per experiment.

The sample taken for sequencing was naive CD4+ T cells from blood. The intended sense of this specimen's cell subset or site label: true naive CD4+ T cells. This receptor was identified in a man aged 25-45 years with type 1 diabetes. The sequence is built from TRBV7-2 and TRBJ2-5, and 10 junctional nucleotides match TRBD2. The nucleotides are TGTGCCAGCAGCTTAGAAACTAGCGGGGCGACCCAGTACTTC. This is translated as CASSLETSGATQYF.